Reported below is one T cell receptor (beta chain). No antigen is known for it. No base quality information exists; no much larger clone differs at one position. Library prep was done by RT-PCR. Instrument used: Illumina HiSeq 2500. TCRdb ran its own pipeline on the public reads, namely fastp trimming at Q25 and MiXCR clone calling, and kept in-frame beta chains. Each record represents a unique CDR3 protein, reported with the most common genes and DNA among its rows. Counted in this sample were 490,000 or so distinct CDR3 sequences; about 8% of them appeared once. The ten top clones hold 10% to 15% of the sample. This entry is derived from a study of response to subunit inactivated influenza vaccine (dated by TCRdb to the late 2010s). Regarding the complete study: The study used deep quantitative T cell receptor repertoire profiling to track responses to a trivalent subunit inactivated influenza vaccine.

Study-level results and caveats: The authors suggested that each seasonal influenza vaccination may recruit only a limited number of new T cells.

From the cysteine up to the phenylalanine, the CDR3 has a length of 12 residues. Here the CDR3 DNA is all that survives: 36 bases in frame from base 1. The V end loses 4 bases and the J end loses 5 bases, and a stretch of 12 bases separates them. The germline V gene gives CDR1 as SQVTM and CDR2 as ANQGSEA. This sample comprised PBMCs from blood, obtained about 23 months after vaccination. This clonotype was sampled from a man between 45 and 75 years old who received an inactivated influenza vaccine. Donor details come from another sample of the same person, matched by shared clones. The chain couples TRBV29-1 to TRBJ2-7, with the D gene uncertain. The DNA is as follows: TGCAGCGTTGCTGCCTCCTTGGACGAGCAGTACTTC. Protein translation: CSVAASLDEQYF.